This T cell receptor beta chain was sequenced during a study of cytomegalovirus exposure and HLA in healthy donors. Findings of the study overall: Later genetic work tied a missense DCLRE1C variant to beta-chain V and J trimming. Upon later analysis, HLA-associated TCR beta chains proved more clonally expanded than other, equally common chains.

Primers included in the PCR were 60 Vbeta and 13 Jbeta primers. Data came from immunoSEQ multiplex PCR; TCRdb stores just in-frame clones and leaves some out. The sample lists approximately 150,000 clones, approximately 77% occurring once. The CDR3 length is 15 residues. Losses at the gene ends were 0 bases for V and 3 bases for J; bases not matched to a gene: 3. Germline lookup yields CDR1 ENHRY and CDR2 SYGVKD. To note about this clone: Its antigen is undetermined.

Sequenced material: PBMCs. The V and J genes are TRBV10-3 and TRBJ1-1; TRBD1 matches 8 bases. The source of this sequence is a female donor in good health and CMV-seronegative. The CDR3 sequence: CAISESQGGDTEAFF. CDR3 in DNA: TGTGCCATCAGTGAGTCACAGGGGGGTGACACTGAAGCTTTCTTT.